A single sample is the source of the 32 T cell receptor beta chains below, sequenced in a study of cytomegalovirus exposure and HLA in healthy donors. The PCR ran on 60 Vbeta and 13 Jbeta primers. Some clones are missing from TCRdb's copy, which holds only in-frame ones; the method was immunoSEQ multiplex PCR. The data show 170,000 or so clones, 80% seen once. The sample taken for sequencing was PBMCs. The source of these receptors is a boy under 18 in good health and CMV-seronegative.

This clone occurred a few times. This rearrangement joins TRBV19 to TRBJ1-2, with D perhaps matching TRBD1 (5 bases). This CDR3 comprises 15 residues. Germline-derived CDR1 and CDR2 are LNHDA and SQIVND (reference sequence). V was clipped by 3 bases and J by 1 base, with 12 bases between them. CDR3 loop: CASSMKQDINYGYTF. CDR3 in DNA: TGTGCCAGTAGTATGAAACAGGACATTAACTATGGCTACACCTTC.

The CDR3 nucleotides are TGTGCCAGCAGCCTGGACAGGGCGAACACTGAAGCTTTCTTT. Its translation: CASSLDRANTEAFF. V usage is TRBV11-3 and J usage is TRBJ1-1; TRBD1 matches 8 bases. Germline V gene sequence: CDR1 SGHNT, CDR2 YENEEA. This CDR3 spans 14 amino acids. The junction had 3 bases not matched to a gene; V was cut back by 5 bases and J by 1 base. Supplemented by reference TRBV11-3 and TRBJ1-1, the full variable domain reads EAGVVQSPRYKIIEKKQPVAFWCNPISGHNTLYWYLQNLGQGPELLIRYENEEAVDDSQLPKDRFSAERLKGVDSTLKIQPAELGDSAVYLCASSLDRANTEAFFGQGTRLTVV.

This chain joins TRBV7-9 and TRBJ1-2; TRBD1 matches at 7 bases. CDR1 and CDR2 (germline): SEHNR, FQNEAQ (reference sequence). The CDR3 has 15 residues. J was trimmed by 0 bases and V by 5 bases; bases with no gene match: 6. CDR3 nucleotides: TGTGCCAGCAGCCCCAGACAGGGCCCTAACTATGGCTACACCTTC. Its translation: CASSPRQGPNYGYTF. The whole variable domain, filled in from reference TRBV7-9 and TRBJ1-2, reads DTGVSQNPRHKITKRGQNVTFRCDPISEHNRLYWYRQTLGQGPEFLTYFQNEAQLEKSRLLSDRFSAERPKGSFSTLEIQRTEQGDSAMYLCASSPRQGPNYGYTFGSGTRLTVV.

The V call is TRBV21-1, the J call TRBJ2-3; TRBD1 reflects the table's D call only, with no check against the DNA. TRBV21-1 is a recognized pseudogene. This CDR3 has 14 amino acids. The CDR3, as DNA: TGTGCCAGAGGCAGGGCCAGGTACACAGATACGCAGTATTTT. Protein product: CARGRARYTDTQYF.

This chain links TRBV30 with TRBJ1-2; D is perhaps TRBD1 (6 bases). The V end was cut by 0 bases, the J end by 5 bases, with 13 bases between. The CDR3 extends over 14 amino acids. Germline values: CDR1 GTSNPN, CDR2 SVGIG (reference sequence). The CDR3 coding sequence is TGTGCCTGGAGTGTAGGCGGCAGGGGATATGGCTACACCTTC. This encodes CAWSVGGRGYGYTF.

This chain links TRBV19 with TRBJ1-2, with 11 nucleotides matching TRBD1. The germline gives CDR1 LNHDA, CDR2 SQIVND (reference sequence). V trimming: 3 bases; J trimming: 1 base; junction bases outside the gene matches: 7. This CDR3 region has 17 residues. Here the CDR3 reads CASSIGQGALGNYGYTF. The DNA of the CDR3 is TGTGCCAGTAGTATTGGACAGGGGGCCTTGGGTAACTATGGCTACACCTTC.

The chain is built from TRBV7-2 and TRBJ1-1, with D possibly matching TRBD1 (6 bases). Trimming removed 4 bases from V and 6 bases from J, with 15 bases in between. Germline CDR1 and CDR2: SGHTA and FQGNSA. CDR3 length: 14 amino acids. CDR3 region: CASSWTAAGAEAFF. The CDR3 DNA follows: TGTGCCAGCAGCTGGACAGCCGCAGGCGCTGAAGCTTTCTTT.

The chain links TRBV30 to TRBJ1-6; 8 positions match TRBD1. The CDR3 spans 17 residues. J was trimmed by 0 bases and V by 0 bases; bases with no gene match: 4. Germline V gene sequence: CDR1 GTSNPN, CDR2 SVGIG (reference sequence). In DNA form, the CDR3 reads TGTGCCTGGAGTGTACGACAGGGGAGCTCCTATAATTCACCCCTCCACTTT. It encodes CAWSVRQGSSYNSPLHF.

The rearrangement links TRBV29-1 to TRBJ2-1; D possibly corresponds to TRBD2 (6 bases). Germline loops: CDR1 SQVTM, CDR2 ANQGSEA. This CDR3 comprises 14 residues. The germline V and J ends were trimmed by 5 bases and 0 bases, with 11 bases remaining between them. The CDR3 DNA is TGCAGCGTTTGGGACTCCAGCTCCTACAATGAGCAGTTCTTC. Protein sequence: CSVWDSSSYNEQFF.

The CDR3 loop reads CASSQGGTGPSNQPQHF. The CDR3 DNA sequence: TGCGCCAGCAGCCAAGGAGGTACAGGCCCTAGCAATCAGCCCCAGCATTTT. The rearrangement links TRBV4-3 to TRBJ1-5; TRBD1 is a possible D gene (5 bases). The germline V and J ends were trimmed by 1 base and 0 bases, with 13 bases remaining between them. Germline-derived CDR1 and CDR2 are LGHNA and YSLEER. The CDR3 totals 17 residues.

This clone was recorded once. The chain recombines TRBV7-9 with TRBJ1-2; D possibly corresponds to TRBD1 (5 bases). Germline CDR1 reads SEHNR; CDR2 reads FQNEAQ (reference sequence). This CDR3 contains 14 residues. V was shortened by 2 bases and J by 8 bases, with 15 bases between the two germline ends. DNA of the CDR3: TGTGCCAGCAGCTTAAGGGTCAGGGAAGGCGGCTACACCTTC. This gives the protein CASSLRVREGGYTF. The variable domain in full, with the rest retrieved from reference TRBV7-9 and TRBJ1-2, is DTGVSQNPRHKITKRGQNVTFRCDPISEHNRLYWYRQTLGQGPEFLTYFQNEAQLEKSRLLSDRFSAERPKGSFSTLEIQRTEQGDSAMYLCASSLRVREGGYTFGSGTRLTVV.

The count of this clone is one. This rearrangement joins TRBV7-9 to TRBJ2-7, with D perhaps matching TRBD1 (6 bases). Germline CDR1 is SEHNR and CDR2 is FQNEAQ (reference sequence). Trimming took 1 base from V and 7 from J, leaving 8 bases between them. The CDR3 spans 12 residues. The CDR3 coding sequence is TGTGCCAGCAGCTTAGAAGGGGGAGAGCAGTACTTC. This sequence encodes CASSLEGGEQYF.

This clone occurred a few times. This chain links TRBV19 with TRBJ2-7; TRBD2 aligns across 16 bases. The CDR3 covers 16 residues. In germline, CDR1 is LNHDA, CDR2 SQIVND (reference sequence). With V trimmed by 4 bases and J by 4 bases, 4 bases remained unmatched. The CDR3 here is CASSRGLAGGKYEQYF. CDR3 bases: TGTGCCAGTAGTAGGGGACTAGCGGGAGGGAAATACGAGCAGTACTTC. Full variable domain (missing parts from reference TRBV19 and TRBJ2-7): DGGITQSPKYLFRKEGQNVTLSCEQNLNHDAMYWYRQDPGQGLRLIYYSQIVNDFQKGDIAEGYSVSREKKESFPLTVTSAQKNPTAFYLCASSRGLAGGKYEQYFGPGTRLTVT.

This clone was recorded a few times. The chain has TRBV2 and TRBJ1-6; no definite D call. V lost 4 bases to trimming and J lost 5 bases, with 12 bases between them. This CDR3 region has 15 residues. Germline CDR1 and CDR2: SNHLY and FYNNEI. As DNA, the CDR3 is TGTGCCAGCAGTGGGGAGGGCGGCGATAATTCACCCCTCCACTTT. Protein sequence: CASSGEGGDNSPLHF.

This clone has just a few counts. This sequence joins TRBV19 and TRBJ2-3; 11 bases are shared with TRBD2. The CDR3 is 16 amino acids. V gave up 1 base and J gave up 6 bases; unmatched junction bases: 6. Germline CDR1 is LNHDA and CDR2 is SQIVND (reference sequence). The CDR3 DNA reads TGTGCCAGTAGTATAGGGGCTAGCGGGGGGTCGGATACGCAGTATTTT. It specifies CASSIGASGGSDTQYF.

The chain couples TRBV29-1 to TRBJ1-2; possibly TRBD1 for D (5 bases). The CDR3 is made up of 13 amino acids. The V gene's germline CDR1 is SQVTM and CDR2 ANQGSEA. Trimming removed 7 bases at V and 2 bases at J, with 14 bases between. The CDR3 loop is CSGQQDANYGYTF. DNA for the CDR3: TGCAGCGGGCAACAGGATGCCAACTATGGCTACACCTTC.

The V gene is TRBV30, the J gene TRBJ1-2, with 10 bases matching TRBD1. Germline values: CDR1 GTSNPN, CDR2 SVGIG (reference sequence). The CDR3 loop spans 15 amino acids. V lost 4 bases to trimming and J lost 8 bases; unmatched junction nucleotides: 13. CDR3 DNA sequence: TGTGCCTGGAACCGGGACAGGGGATTTGGCTACGGCTACACCTTC. Residues: CAWNRDRGFGYGYTF.

The gene calls are TRBV6-1 and TRBJ2-7, with D perhaps matching TRBD1 (5 bases). Trimming stripped 4 bases from V and 6 bases from J, with 16 bases between. Germline CDR1 reads MNHNS; CDR2 reads SASEGT. The CDR3 has 14 amino acids. The CDR3 sequence: CASSGWGTATEQYF. As DNA, the CDR3 is TGTGCCAGCAGTGGTTGGGGCACCGCCACCGAGCAGTACTTC.

The V call is TRBV5-1, the J call TRBJ2-2; D is possibly TRBD2 (5 bases). Germline lookup yields CDR1 SGHRS and CDR2 YFSETQ. Between the trimmed V and J ends, which lost 3 bases and 3 bases, there was a span of 12 bases. CDR3 size: 15 residues. The CDR3, as DNA: TGCGCCAGCAGCTGGGCCGGCGGGTACACCGGGGAGCTGTTTTTT. Translation: CASSWAGGYTGELFF.

The J gene is TRBJ1-1, the V gene TRBV19, with a weak D call TRBD1 (6 bases). CDR1 and CDR2 from the germline V gene are LNHDA and SQIVND (reference sequence). The CDR3 covers 14 residues. V lost 6 bases to trimming and J lost 3 bases, with 14 bases between them. DNA of the CDR3: TGTGCCAGTAGCATGACAGGAGCCTACACTGAAGCTTTCTTT. It translates to CASSMTGAYTEAFF.

This chain links TRBV5-1 with TRBJ1-5, with TRBD1 identical over 9 bases. The CDR3 has 15 amino acids. Germline trimming cut 0 bases from V and 2 bases from J; bases unmatched to any gene: 0. The germline V gene encodes CDR1 SGHRS and CDR2 YFSETQ. The CDR3 bases are TGCGCCAGCAGCTTGGGGGACAGGGGCAATCAGCCCCAGCATTTT. Amino acid sequence: CASSLGDRGNQPQHF.

The chain combines TRBV15 with TRBJ2-2; D is possibly TRBD2 (6 bases). Germline V gene lookup returns CDR1 LNHNV and CDR2 YYDKDF (reference sequence). With 5 bases removed from V and 4 bases from J, the gap between germline ends came to 11 bases. This CDR3 spans 14 amino acids. CDR3 residues: CATSVGLSTGELFF. The CDR3 nucleotides read TGTGCCACCAGCGTCGGACTATCCACCGGGGAGCTGTTTTTT.

In DNA form, the CDR3 reads TGTGCCAGCAGAGGATTGAGGAATTCACCCCTCCACTTT. Its protein is CASRGLRNSPLHF. The chain employs TRBV5-6 and TRBJ1-6; D is unresolved. V was clipped by 5 bases and J by 7 bases, with 10 bases between them. The germline V gene encodes CDR1 SGHDT and CDR2 YYEEEE. There are 13 residues in the CDR3.

This clone turned up a few times. V and J are TRBV5-8 and TRBJ2-7, with 12 bases aligning to TRBD2. J was trimmed by 2 bases and V by 5 bases; bases with no gene match: 2. This CDR3 is built from 14 residues. In germline, CDR1 is SGHTS, CDR2 YDEGEE. The CDR3 nucleotides are TGTGCCAGCAGTGCTAGCGGGAGGGCCTACGAGCAGTACTTC. It codes for CASSASGRAYEQYF.

The rearrangement joins TRBV14 to TRBJ2-7; 11 nucleotides align to TRBD1. Germline V gives CDR1 SGHDN, CDR2 FVKESK. The CDR3 has 14 amino acids. V gave up 1 base and J gave up 5 bases; unmatched junction bases: 1. CDR3 sequence: CASSQGTGGHEQYF. CDR3 coding DNA: TGTGCCAGCAGCCAAGGGACAGGGGGCCACGAGCAGTACTTC. Drawing the rest from reference TRBV14 and TRBJ2-7, the complete variable domain is EAGVTQFPSHSVIEKGQTVTLRCDPISGHDNLYWYRRVMGKEIKFLLHFVKESKQDESGMPNNRFLAERTGGTYSTLKVQPAELEDSGVYFCASSQGTGGHEQYFGPGTRLTVT.

V usage is TRBV4-2 and J usage is TRBJ2-7; a possible D gene is TRBD1 (6 bases). The CDR3 spans 15 residues. The germline V gene encodes CDR1 LGHNA and CDR2 YNFKEQ. V lost 0 bases and J 0 bases, leaving 9 bases between the germline ends. The CDR3 sequence is CASSQDDRRSYEQYF. CDR3 DNA sequence: TGTGCCAGCAGCCAAGACGACAGGCGCTCCTACGAGCAGTACTTC.

The chain has TRBV19 and TRBJ2-5; 10 bases agree with TRBD2. CDR3 length: 16 residues. Germline CDR1 reads LNHDA; CDR2 reads SQIVND (reference sequence). V shed 3 bases, J shed 3 bases, and the junction held 7 bases outside the gene matches. The CDR3 loop is CASSISTSGLEETQYF. DNA of the CDR3: TGTGCCAGTAGTATTTCGACTAGCGGGCTTGAAGAGACCCAGTACTTC.

This rearrangement joins TRBV4-3 to TRBJ1-1; D is unresolved. Trimming removed 3 bases at V and 0 bases at J, with 8 bases between. The CDR3 runs to 14 residues. Per germline, CDR1 LGHNA and CDR2 YSLEER. This CDR3 reads CASSHGLLNTEAFF. The CDR3 DNA is TGCGCCAGCAGCCACGGACTGCTGAACACTGAAGCTTTCTTT.

V gene TRBV2 combines with J gene TRBJ2-1, with 8 bases lining up with TRBD2. The CDR3 totals 15 residues. V trimming: 6 bases; J trimming: 8 bases; junction bases outside the gene matches: 12. Germline CDR1 reads SNHLY; CDR2 reads FYNNEI. The CDR3 is CASRRGTRIQDEQFF. The CDR3 DNA sequence: TGTGCCAGCAGGAGGGGGACTAGGATTCAGGATGAGCAGTTCTTC.

The CDR3 nucleotides are TGTGCCAGTAGGGGGGACAGGGGGCTTCCCTATGGCTACACCTTC. The encoded protein is CASRGDRGLPYGYTF. The V call is TRBV19, the J call TRBJ1-2; 12 positions agree with TRBD1. Germline assignment: CDR1 LNHDA and CDR2 SQIVND (reference sequence). V lost 6 bases, J lost 4 bases, and 6 bases stayed unmatched. CDR3 size: 15 residues.

The rearrangement uses TRBV19 and TRBJ2-7; 9 nucleotides agree with TRBD1. Trimming took 6 bases from V and 7 from J; bases not matched to a gene: 22. The CDR3 contains 18 residues. Germline V CDR1 and CDR2: LNHDA, SQIVND (reference sequence). The DNA of the CDR3 is TGTGCCAGTAGGGCTACCTTCCGGACAGGGGCTTCCCCCCTTGAGCAGTACTTC. Amino acids: CASRATFRTGASPLEQYF.

This clone was picked up a small number of times. The CDR3 nucleotides read TGTGCCAGCAGTTCCGGGTTGAGGACTACTACTTACTACAATGAGCAGTTCTTC. Its protein product is CASSSGLRTTTYYNEQFF. V and J are TRBV28 and TRBJ2-1; TRBD2 might be the D (6 bases). Looked up from germline, CDR1 is MDHEN and CDR2 is SYDVKM. Trimming shortened V by 4 bases and J by 3 bases, and 22 bases separated the two germline ends. The CDR3 runs to 18 residues.